This TCR beta chain comes out of a study of blood T cell repertoires in COVID-19. Study at large: Spain, Italy and the United States supplied samples that represented acute and convalescent COVID-19.

Here immunoSEQ multiplex PCR was the method, and the copy in TCRdb shows in-frame clones only, minus some. In the table there are 60,000 to 80,000 clones, 84% of which are singletons. The CDR3 sequence is 13 residues long. CDR1 MGHDK and CDR2 SYGVNS come from the germline V gene. The V gene lost 5 bases and the J gene lost 4 bases, with 11 bases spanning the gap. The TCR originated in a man aged 50 or older with active COVID-19. Sample: peripheral blood. The gene calls are TRBV25-1 and TRBJ1-2; no clear D gene. CDR3 sequence (DNA): TGTGCCAGCAGTATCCCCGGGAGCTATGGCTACACCTTC. Protein product: CASSIPGSYGYTF.